This TCR beta chain was sequenced during a study of glioma-infiltrating T cells. Using RNA template, CDR3s of TCR alpha and beta were amplified with iRepertoire arm-PCR. TCRdb reprocessed the multiplex PCR reads with MiXCR, giving one entry per CDR3 protein. The sample lists some 120,000 distinct CDR3 sequences, roughly 20% occurring once. This clonotype was recorded many times. The V segment lost 0 bases and the J segment 7 bases; nucleotides outside the gene matches: 25. CDR1 is DFQATT, CDR2 SNEGSKA, per germline (reference sequence). The CDR3 sequence is 20 residues long. The TCR sequence derives from a human donor with low-grade glioma or glioblastoma, undergoing nonglioma brain surgery, or in good health (not recorded which). V gene TRBV20-1 combines with J gene TRBJ2-5; TRBD1 matches 8 bases. The source material was glioma tissue, nonneoplastic brain tissue, or PBMCs (not recorded which). In DNA, the CDR3 is TGCAGTGCTAGAGACGAGAAGGAGACAGGGGCTTTGAATGTGCTCGGGACCCAGTACTTC. Translation gives CSARDEKETGALNVLGTQYF.